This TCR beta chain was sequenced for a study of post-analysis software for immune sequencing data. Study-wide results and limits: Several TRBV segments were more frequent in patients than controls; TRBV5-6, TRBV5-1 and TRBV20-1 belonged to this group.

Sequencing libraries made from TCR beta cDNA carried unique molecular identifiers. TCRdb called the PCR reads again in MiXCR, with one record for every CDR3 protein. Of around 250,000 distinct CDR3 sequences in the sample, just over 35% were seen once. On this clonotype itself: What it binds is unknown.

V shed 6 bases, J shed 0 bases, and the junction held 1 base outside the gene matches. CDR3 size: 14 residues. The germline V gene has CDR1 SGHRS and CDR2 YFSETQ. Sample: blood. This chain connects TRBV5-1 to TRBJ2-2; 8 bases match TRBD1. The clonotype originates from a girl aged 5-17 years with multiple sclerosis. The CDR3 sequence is CASTQGANTGELFF. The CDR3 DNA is TGCGCCAGCACACAGGGGGCGAACACCGGGGAGCTGTTTTTT.